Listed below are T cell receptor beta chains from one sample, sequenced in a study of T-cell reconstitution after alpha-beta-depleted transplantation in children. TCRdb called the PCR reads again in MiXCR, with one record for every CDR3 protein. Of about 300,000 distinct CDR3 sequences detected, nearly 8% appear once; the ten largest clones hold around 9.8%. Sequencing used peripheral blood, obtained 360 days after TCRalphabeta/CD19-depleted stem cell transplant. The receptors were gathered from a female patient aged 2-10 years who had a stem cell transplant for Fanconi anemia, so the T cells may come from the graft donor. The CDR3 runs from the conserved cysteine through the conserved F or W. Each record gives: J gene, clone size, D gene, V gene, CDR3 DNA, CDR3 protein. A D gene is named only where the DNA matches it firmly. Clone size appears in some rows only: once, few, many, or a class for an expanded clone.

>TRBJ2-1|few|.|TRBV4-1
TGCGCCAGCAGCTCCCGGACCCTCTACAATGAGCAGTTCTTC
CASSSRTLYNEQFF
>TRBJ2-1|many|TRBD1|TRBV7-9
TGTGCCAGCAGCTTAAGGGGACAGGGGTTAAATGAGCAGTTCTTC
CASSLRGQGLNEQFF
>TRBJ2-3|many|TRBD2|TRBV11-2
TGTGCCAGCAGCCAGGCGACTAGCGACGCAGATACGCAGTATTTT
CASSQATSDADTQYF
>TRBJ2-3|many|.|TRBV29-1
TGCAACGTTTCCAGACAGAGAGACACAGATACGCAGTATTTT
CNVSRQRDTDTQYF
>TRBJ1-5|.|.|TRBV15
TGTGCCACCAGCAGAGGAGAAGGGATTAGCAATCAGCCCCAGCATTTT
CATSRGEGISNQPQHF
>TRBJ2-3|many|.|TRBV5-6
TGTGCCAGCAGGTTTACAGGGAATAGGTGGCCAGATACGCAGTATTTT
CASRFTGNRWPDTQYF
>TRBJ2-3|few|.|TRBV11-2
TGTGCCAGCCGGGCCGGAACCACCACAGATACGCAGTATTTT
CASRAGTTTDTQYF
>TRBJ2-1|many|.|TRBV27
TGTGCCAGCAGTTTATCCGAGTTCTCCTACAATGAGCAGTTCTTC
CASSLSEFSYNEQFF
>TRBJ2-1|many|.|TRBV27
TGTGCCAGCAGATCCGCCCGACCATACAATGAGCAGTTCTTC
CASRSARPYNEQFF
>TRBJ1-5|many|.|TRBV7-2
TGTGCCAGCAGCTGCCCTCAAATGGGGCCCTGCAATCAGCCCCAGCATTTT
CASSCPQMGPCNQPQHF
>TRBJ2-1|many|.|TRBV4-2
TGTGCCAGCAGCCAAGCCGAGGGAATCACCTACAATGAGCAGTTCTTC
CASSQAEGITYNEQFF
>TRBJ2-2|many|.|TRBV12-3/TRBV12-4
TGTGCCAGCAGCTTAGGGTTCGCCGGGGAGCTGTTTTTT
CASSLGFAGELFF
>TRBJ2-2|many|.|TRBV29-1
TGCAGCGTTGAATCGTTTAGTGGGGCGGACACCGGGGAGCTGTTTTTT
CSVESFSGADTGELFF
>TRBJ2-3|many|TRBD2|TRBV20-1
TGCAGTGCTGCGCGGGGGGGCCGTGCAGATACGCAGTATTTT
CSAARGGRADTQYF
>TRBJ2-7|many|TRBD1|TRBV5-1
TGCGCCAGCAGCTTGACGGACAGGGACTACGAGCAGTACTTC
CASSLTDRDYEQYF
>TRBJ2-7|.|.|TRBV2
TGTGCCAGCAGGGACGAAGAGGGTAGCACGGGGCTCCTCTACGAGCAGTACTTC
CASRDEEGSTGLLYEQYF
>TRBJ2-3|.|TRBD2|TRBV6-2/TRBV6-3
TGTGCCAGCAGGGTAGCGGGGGTCACAGATACGCAGTATTTT
CASRVAGVTDTQYF
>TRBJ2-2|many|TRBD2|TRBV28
TGTGCCAGCAGTCCCTCGGCGGCGGGGGACGTTTGGGGCACCGGGGAGCTGTTTTTT
CASSPSAAGDVWGTGELFF
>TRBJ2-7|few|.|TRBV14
TGTGCCAGCAGCCTACAGCGAGGGGACCTCTACGAGCAGTACTTC
CASSLQRGDLYEQYF
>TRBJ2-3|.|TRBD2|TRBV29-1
TGCAGCGTTGGGCGGGAGGTAGATACGCAGTATTTT
CSVGREVDTQYF
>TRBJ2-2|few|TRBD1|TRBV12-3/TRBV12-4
TGTGCCTGCAGTTTACAGGGGGCGATCCCCGGACCTTTCTCCGGGGAGCTGTTTTTT
CACSLQGAIPGPFSGELFF
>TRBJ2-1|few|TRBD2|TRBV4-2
TGTGCCAGCAGCCAAGACGCCCGCCCCCCCGGGGGGGGTTACAATGAGCAGTTCTTC
CASSQDARPPGGGYNEQFF
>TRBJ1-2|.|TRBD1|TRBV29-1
TGCAGCGCCGAGATCGGACAGGGATATGGCTACACCTTC
CSAEIGQGYGYTF
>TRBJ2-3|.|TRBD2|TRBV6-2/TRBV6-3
TGTGCCAGCAGTCCAACGCCGGGACTAGGGGCAGATACGCAGTATTTT
CASSPTPGLGADTQYF
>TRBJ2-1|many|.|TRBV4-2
TGTGCCAGCAGCCAAGGTTCGGTAGCGAACTCCTACAATGAGCAGTTCTTC
CASSQGSVANSYNEQFF
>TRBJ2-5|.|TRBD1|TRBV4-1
TGCGCCAGCAGCCAAGATTGGGGACAGCAAGAGACCCAGTACTTC
CASSQDWGQQETQYF
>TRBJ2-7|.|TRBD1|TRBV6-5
TGTGCCAGCACCGGGGACAGATTAGGGTACGAGCAGTACTTC
CASTGDRLGYEQYF
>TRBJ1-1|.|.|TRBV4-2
TGTGCCAGCAGCCAGACCCTGGGGGCCAGCCCGAACACTGAAGCTTTCTTT
CASSQTLGASPNTEAFF
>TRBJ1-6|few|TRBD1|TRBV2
TGTGCCAGCGGAAGTCTTCCGGGACAGAGTAATTCACCCCTCCACTTT
CASGSLPGQSNSPLHF
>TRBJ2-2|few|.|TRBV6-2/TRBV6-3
TGTGCCAGCAGGAGGGGCCCGGGTACCGGGGAGCTGTTTTTT
CASRRGPGTGELFF
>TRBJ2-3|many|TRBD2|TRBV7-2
TGTGCCAGCAGCCTCGGGACTAGCCCCCTCCATACGCAGTATTTT
CASSLGTSPLHTQYF
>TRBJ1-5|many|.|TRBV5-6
TGTGCCAGCAGCTGGGGACCGACTTCTCGACAGCCCCAGCATTTT
CASSWGPTSRQPQHF
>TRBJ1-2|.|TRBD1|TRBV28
TGTGCCAGCAGTTTTTCGGACAGGGGGCCCCACTATGGCTACTCCTTC
CASSFSDRGPHYGYSF
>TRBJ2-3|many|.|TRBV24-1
TGTGCCACCAGTGACGCCCAGTTTGCCGATACGCAGTATTTT
CATSDAQFADTQYF
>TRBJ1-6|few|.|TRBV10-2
TGCGCCAGCAGTTGGGGGGCCTCTGGGGGGGATTCACCCCTCCACTTT
CASSWGASGGDSPLHF
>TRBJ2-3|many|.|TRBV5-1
TGCGCCAGCAGCTTGGAGGCGGCAGGGGGCACAGATACGCAGTATTTT
CASSLEAAGGTDTQYF
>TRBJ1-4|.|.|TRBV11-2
TGTGCCAGCAGCTCGCAAATGGGAACTAATGAAAAACTGTTTTTT
CASSSQMGTNEKLFF
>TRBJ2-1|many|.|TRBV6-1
TGTGCCAGCAGTACCAGACCGAGCTACAATGAGCAGTTCTTC
CASSTRPSYNEQFF
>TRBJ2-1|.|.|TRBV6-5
TGTGCCAGCAGTCACCTGGACCGCCTCAGTGAGGGGAGTGAGCAGTTCTTC
CASSHLDRLSEGSEQFF
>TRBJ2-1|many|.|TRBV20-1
TGCAGTGCTAGAAATGGACATGAGCAGTTCTTC
CSARNGHEQFF
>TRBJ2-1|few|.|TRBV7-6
TGTGCCAGCAGCCTGGTGCCGGGGGAGTTAAATGAGCAGTTCTTC
CASSLVPGELNEQFF
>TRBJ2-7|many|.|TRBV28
TGTGCCAGCAGTTTGTTGGGCACCCGAGGCTACGAGCAGTACTTC
CASSLLGTRGYEQYF
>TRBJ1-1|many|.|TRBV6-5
TGTGCCAGCAGTGGTACAGGTCAGGCTTTCTTT
CASSGTGQAFF
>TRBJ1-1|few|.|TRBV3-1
TGTGCCAGCAGCCAAGATTCTGGAGTCCTTTTT
CASSQDSGVLF